This T cell receptor beta chain is from a study of beta chain features in type 1 diabetes. This clone was recorded a few times. Its specificity is not known. Isolated RNA was reverse transcribed in full, so expressed TCRB transcripts were sequenced. Deep immunoSEQ sequencing covered naive, central memory and regulatory T cell samples. Generated by immunoSEQ multiplex PCR, the TCRdb table keeps only in-frame clones and is missing some. The sample holds 150,000 to 190,000 clones, about a tenth seen once. The CDR3 is 14 amino acids. Per the germline V gene, CDR1 is MDHEN and CDR2 is SYDVKM. The study's findings and limits: Among patients with Type 1 diabetes, TCRB CDR3s were moderately but significantly shorter in every one of the four CD4+ subsets. Lower insertion and higher deletion counts appeared at VDJ junctions in type 1 diabetes patients.

The TCR originated in a man aged 25-45 years with type 1 diabetes. Sample: central memory CD4+ T cells from blood. The rearrangement joins TRBV28 to TRBJ2-5; TRBD2 might be the D (6 bases). The J call may be in error: the DNA end matches TRBJ2-7 better. CDR3 DNA sequence: TGTGCCAGCAGATCGTGGAGGGCCTACGACGAGCAGTACTTC. Its translation is CASRSWRAYDEQYF.